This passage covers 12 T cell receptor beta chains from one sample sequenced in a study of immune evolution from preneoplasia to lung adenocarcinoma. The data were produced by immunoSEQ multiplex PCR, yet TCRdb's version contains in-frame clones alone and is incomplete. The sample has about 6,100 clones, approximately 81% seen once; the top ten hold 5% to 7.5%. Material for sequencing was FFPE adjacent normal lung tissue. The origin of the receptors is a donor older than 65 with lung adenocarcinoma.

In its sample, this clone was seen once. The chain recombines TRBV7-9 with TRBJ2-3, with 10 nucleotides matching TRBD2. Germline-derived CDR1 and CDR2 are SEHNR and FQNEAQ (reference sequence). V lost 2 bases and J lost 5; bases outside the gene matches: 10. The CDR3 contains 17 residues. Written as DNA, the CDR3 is TGTGCCAGCAGCTTATCTAAGCTAGCGGGAGTTGGAGATACGCAGTATTTT. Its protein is CASSLSKLAGVGDTQYF.

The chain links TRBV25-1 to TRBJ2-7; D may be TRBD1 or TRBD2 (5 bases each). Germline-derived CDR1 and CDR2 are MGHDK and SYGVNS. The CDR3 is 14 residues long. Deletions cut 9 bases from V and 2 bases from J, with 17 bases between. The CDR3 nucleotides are TGTGCCAGTCCTTTGGGGGAGAGACCCTACGAGCAGTACTTC. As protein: CASPLGERPYEQYF.

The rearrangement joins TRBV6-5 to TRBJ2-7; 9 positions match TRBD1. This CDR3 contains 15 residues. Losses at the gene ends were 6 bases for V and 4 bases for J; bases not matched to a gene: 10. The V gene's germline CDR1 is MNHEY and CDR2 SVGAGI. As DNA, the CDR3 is TGTGCCAGCAGCCTCGGGGGGACAGGGAGTTACGAGCAGTACTTC. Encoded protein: CASSLGGTGSYEQYF.

CDR3 in DNA: TGTGCCAGCAGCCCTCAGGGGGCCAGAGCAGATACGCAGTATTTT. This sequence encodes CASSPQGARADTQYF. This sequence joins TRBV14 and TRBJ2-3; 8 nucleotides agree with TRBD1. V lost 4 bases to trimming and J lost 4 bases; unmatched junction nucleotides: 7. Germline-derived CDR1 and CDR2 are SGHDN and FVKESK. This CDR3 has 15 residues.

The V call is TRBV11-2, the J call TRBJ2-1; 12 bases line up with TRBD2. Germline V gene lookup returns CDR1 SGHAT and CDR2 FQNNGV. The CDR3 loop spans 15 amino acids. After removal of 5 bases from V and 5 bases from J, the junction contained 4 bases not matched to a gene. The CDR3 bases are TGTGCCAGCAGCCCCGGACTAGCGGGACACAATGAGCAGTTCTTC. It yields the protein CASSPGLAGHNEQFF.

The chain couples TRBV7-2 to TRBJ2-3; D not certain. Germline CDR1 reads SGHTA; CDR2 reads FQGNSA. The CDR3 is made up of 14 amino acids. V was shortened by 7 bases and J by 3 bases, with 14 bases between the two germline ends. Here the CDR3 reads CASTRRTRTDTQYF. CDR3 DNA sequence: TGTGCCAGCACCCGCAGGACGAGAACAGATACGCAGTATTTT. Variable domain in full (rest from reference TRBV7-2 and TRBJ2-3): GAGVSQSPSNKVTEKGKDVELRCDPISGHTALYWYRQSLGQGLEFLIYFQGNSAPDKSGLPSDRFSAERTGGSVSTLTIQRTQQEDSAVYLCASTRRTRTDTQYFGPGTRLTVL.

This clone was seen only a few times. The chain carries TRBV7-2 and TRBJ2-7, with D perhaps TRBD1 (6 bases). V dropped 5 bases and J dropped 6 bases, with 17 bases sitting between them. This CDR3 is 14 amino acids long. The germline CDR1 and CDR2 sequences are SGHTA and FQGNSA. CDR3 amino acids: CASSAWGTGTEQYF. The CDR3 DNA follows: TGTGCCAGCAGCGCTTGGGGCACAGGGACCGAGCAGTACTTC.

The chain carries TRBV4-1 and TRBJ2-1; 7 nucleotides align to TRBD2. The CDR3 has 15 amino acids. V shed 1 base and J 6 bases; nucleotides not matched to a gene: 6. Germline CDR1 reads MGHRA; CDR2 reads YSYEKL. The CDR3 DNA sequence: TGCGCCAGCAGCCAAGTTGCGGGAGCGGGCAATGAGCAGTTCTTC. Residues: CASSQVAGAGNEQFF.

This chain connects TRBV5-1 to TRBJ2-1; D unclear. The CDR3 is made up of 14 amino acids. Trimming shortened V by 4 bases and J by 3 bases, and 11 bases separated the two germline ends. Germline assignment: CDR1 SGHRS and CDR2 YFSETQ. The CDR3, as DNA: TGCGCCAGCAGCCTATCCAGGATCTACAATGAGCAGTTCTTC. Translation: CASSLSRIYNEQFF. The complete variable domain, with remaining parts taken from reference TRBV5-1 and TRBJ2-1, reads KAGVTQTPRYLIKTRGQQVTLSCSPISGHRSVSWYQQTPGQGLQFLFEYFSETQRNKGNFPGRFSGRQFSNSRSEMNVSTLELGDSALYLCASSLSRIYNEQFFGPGTRLTVL.

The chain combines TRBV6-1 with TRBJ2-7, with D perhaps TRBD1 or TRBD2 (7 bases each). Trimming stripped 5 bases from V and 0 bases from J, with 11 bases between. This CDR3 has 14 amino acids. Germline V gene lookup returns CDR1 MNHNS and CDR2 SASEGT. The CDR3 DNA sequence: TGTGCCAGCAGTACAGGGGAGGGCTCCTACGAGCAGTACTTC. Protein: CASSTGEGSYEQYF.

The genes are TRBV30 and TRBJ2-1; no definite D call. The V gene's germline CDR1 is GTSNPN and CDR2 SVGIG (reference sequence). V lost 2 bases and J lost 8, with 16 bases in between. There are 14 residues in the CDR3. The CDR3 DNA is TGTGCCTGGAGTCCACCGAATTCTGAGGATGAGCAGTTCTTC. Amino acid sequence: CAWSPPNSEDEQFF. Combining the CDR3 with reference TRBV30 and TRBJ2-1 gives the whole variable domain SQTIHQWPATLVQPVGSPLSLECTVEGTSNPNLYWYRQAAGRGLQLLFYSVGIGQISSEVPQNLSASRPQDRQFILSSKKLLLSDSGFYLCAWSPPNSEDEQFFGPGTRLTVL.

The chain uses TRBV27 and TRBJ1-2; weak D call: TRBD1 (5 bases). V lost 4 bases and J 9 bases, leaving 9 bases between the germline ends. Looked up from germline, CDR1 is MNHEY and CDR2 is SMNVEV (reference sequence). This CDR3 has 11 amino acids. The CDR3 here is CASSSRGSYTF. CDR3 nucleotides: TGTGCCAGCAGTTCGAGGGGAAGCTACACCTTC.